This T cell receptor (beta chain) was sequenced for a study of blood T cell repertoires in COVID-19. This CDR3 has 12 residues. Trimming stripped 4 bases from V and 6 bases from J, with 7 bases between. CDR1 is LNHDA, CDR2 SQIVND, per germline (reference sequence). This clone was observed once. Assay: immunoSEQ multiplex PCR; the TCRdb copy retains only in-frame clones and omits some. The sample carries about 80,000 clones, over 75% recorded once. The chain is built from TRBV19 and TRBJ1-3; D is perhaps TRBD1 (6 bases). Sequenced input: peripheral blood. This clonotype was sampled from a man at least 80 years old with acute or convalescent COVID-19. In DNA, the CDR3 is TGTGCCAGTAGTACGGGACAAAACACCATATATTTT. It specifies CASSTGQNTIYF.